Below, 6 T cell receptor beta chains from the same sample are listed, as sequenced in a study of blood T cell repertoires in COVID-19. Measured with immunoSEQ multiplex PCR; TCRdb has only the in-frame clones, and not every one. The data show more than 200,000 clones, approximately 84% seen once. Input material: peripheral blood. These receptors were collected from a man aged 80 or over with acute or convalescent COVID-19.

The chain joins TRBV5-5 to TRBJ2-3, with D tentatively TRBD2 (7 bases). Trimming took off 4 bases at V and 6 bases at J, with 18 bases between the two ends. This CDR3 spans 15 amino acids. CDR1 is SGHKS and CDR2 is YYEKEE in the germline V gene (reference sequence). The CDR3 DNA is TGTGCCAGCAGCCCGGGGGCGGGAGTGGGCGATACGCAGTATTTT. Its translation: CASSPGAGVGDTQYF.

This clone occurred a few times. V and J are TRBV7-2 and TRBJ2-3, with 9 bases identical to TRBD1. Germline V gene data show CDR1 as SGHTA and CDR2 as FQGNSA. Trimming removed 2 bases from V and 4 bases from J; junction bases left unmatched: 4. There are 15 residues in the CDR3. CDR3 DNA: TGTGCCAGCAGCTTATCGGGACAGGGCGCAGATACGCAGTATTTT. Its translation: CASSLSGQGADTQYF.

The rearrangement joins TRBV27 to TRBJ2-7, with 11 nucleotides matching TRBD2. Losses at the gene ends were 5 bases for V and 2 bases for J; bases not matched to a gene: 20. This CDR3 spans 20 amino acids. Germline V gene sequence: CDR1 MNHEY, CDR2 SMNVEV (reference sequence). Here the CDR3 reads CASSPKTSGRGFGKPYEQYV. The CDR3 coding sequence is TGTGCCAGCAGTCCAAAAACTAGCGGGAGAGGGTTCGGGAAACCCTACGAGCAGTACGTC.

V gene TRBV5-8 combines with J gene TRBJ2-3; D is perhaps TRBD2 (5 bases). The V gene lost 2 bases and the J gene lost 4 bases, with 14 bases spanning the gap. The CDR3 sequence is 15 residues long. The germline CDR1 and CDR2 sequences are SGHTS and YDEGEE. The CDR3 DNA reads TGTGCCAGCAGCTTTTTAGCGAGAGGGCCAGATACGCAGTATTTT. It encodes CASSFLARGPDTQYF.

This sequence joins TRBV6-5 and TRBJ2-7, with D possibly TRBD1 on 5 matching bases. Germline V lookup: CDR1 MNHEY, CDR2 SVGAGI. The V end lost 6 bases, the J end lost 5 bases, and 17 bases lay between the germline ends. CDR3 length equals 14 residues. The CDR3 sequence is CASRDIWKKHEQYV. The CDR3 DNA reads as TGTGCCAGCAGGGACATTTGGAAGAAACACGAGCAGTACGTC.

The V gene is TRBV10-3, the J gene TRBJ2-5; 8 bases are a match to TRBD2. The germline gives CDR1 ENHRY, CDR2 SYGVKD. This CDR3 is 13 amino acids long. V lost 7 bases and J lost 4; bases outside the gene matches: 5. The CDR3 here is CAITAGVAETQYF. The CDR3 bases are TGTGCCATCACAGCGGGAGTTGCAGAGACCCAGTACTTC.